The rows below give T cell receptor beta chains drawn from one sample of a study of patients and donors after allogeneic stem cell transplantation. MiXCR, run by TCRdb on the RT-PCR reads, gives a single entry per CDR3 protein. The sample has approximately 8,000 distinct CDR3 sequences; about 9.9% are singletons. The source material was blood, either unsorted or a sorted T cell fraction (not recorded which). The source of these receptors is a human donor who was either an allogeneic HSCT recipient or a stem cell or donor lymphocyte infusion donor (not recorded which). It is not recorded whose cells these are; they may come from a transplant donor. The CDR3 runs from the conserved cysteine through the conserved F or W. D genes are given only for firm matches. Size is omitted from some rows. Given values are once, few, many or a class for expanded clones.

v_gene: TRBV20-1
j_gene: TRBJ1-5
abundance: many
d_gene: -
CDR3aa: CSANNGNQPQHF
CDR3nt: TGCAGTGCCAACAACGGCAATCAGCCCCAGCATTTT

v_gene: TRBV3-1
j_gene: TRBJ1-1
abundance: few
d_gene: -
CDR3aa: CASSPHDRQNTEAFF
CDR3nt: TGTGCCAGCAGCCCCCACGACAGGCAGAACACTGAAGCTTTCTTT

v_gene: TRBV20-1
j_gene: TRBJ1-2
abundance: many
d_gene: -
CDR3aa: CSAYTGLIGYGYTF
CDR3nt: TGCAGTGCTTATACAGGGCTTATAGGCTATGGCTACACCTTC

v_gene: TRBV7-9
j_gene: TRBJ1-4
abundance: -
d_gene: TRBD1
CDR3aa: CASSPIGTGNEKLFF
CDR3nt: TGTGCCAGCAGCCCCATCGGGACAGGGAATGAAAAACTGTTTTTT

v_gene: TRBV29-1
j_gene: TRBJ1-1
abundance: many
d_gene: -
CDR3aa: CSVEGLPNTEAFF
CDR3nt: TGCAGCGTTGAAGGGCTTCCTAACACTGAAGCTTTCTTT

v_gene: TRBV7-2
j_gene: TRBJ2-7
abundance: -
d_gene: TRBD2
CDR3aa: CASSRNMAGGRNEQYF
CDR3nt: TGTGCCAGCAGCAGAAACATGGCGGGGGGAAGAAACGAGCAGTACTTC

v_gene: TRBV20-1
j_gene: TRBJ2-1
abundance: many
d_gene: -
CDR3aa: CSAELQRDNEQFF
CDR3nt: TGCAGTGCAGAACTCCAAAGAGACAATGAGCAGTTCTTC

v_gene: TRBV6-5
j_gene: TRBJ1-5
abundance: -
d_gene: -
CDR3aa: CASSRPGGNQPQHF
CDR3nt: TGTGCCAGCAGTCGACCCGGAGGCAATCAGCCCCAGCATTTT

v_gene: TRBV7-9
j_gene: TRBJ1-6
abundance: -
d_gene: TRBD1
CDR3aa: CASSFRRQGSNSPLHF
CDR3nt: TGTGCCAGCAGCTTTCGACGACAGGGGAGTAATTCACCCCTCCACTTT

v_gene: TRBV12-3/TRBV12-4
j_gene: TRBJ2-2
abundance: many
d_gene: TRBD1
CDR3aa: CASRGQGAFPVNELFF
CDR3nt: TGTGCCAGCAGGGGACAGGGGGCATTCCCAGTTAACGAGCTGTTTTTT

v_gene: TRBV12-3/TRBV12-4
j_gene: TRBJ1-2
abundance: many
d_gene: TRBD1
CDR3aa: CASSFRQGIDGYTF
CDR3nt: TGTGCCAGCAGTTTCCGACAGGGGATCGATGGCTACACCTTC

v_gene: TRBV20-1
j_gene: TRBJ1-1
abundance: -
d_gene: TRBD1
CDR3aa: CSAPPADRGLTEAFF
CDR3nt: TGCAGTGCCCCCCCTGCGGACAGGGGGCTTACTGAAGCTTTCTTT

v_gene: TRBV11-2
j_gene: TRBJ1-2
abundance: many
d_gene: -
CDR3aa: CASSLDGPIGYGYTF
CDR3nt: TGTGCCAGCAGCTTAGATGGCCCCATAGGCTATGGCTACACCTTC

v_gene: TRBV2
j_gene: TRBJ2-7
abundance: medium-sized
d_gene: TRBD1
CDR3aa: CASTSGTESYEQYF
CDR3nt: TGTGCCAGCACTTCCGGGACAGAGTCCTACGAGCAGTACTTC

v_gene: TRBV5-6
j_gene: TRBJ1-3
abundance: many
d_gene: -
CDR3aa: CASSPSKTRGNTIYF
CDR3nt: TGTGCCAGCAGCCCTTCAAAAACTCGAGGAAACACCATATATTTT

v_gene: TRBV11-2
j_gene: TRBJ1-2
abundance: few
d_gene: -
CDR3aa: CASSLTEYGYTF
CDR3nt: TGTGCCAGCAGCTTGACGGAATATGGCTACACCTTC

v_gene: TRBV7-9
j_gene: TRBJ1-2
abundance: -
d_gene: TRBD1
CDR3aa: CASSLQGAYGYTF
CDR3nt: TGTGCCAGCAGCTTACAGGGGGCGTATGGCTACACCTTC

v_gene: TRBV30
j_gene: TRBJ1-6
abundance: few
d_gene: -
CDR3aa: CAWSPPRSPLHF
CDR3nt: TGTGCCTGGAGTCCACCCAGGTCACCCCTCCACTTT

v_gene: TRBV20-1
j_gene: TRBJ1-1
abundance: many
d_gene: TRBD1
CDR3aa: CSAPVGGTVNTEAFF
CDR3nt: TGCAGTGCCCCGGTAGGGGGGACAGTGAACACTGAAGCTTTCTTT

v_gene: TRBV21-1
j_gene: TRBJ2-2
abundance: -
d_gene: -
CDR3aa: CASTPRESGGELFF
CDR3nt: TGTGCCAGCACCCCTCGTGAGTCTGGCGGGGAGCTGTTTTTT

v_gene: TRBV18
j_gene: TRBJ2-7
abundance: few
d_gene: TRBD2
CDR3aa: CASSPSGGWDEQYF
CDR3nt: TGTGCCAGCTCGCCTAGCGGGGGTTGGGACGAGCAGTACTTC

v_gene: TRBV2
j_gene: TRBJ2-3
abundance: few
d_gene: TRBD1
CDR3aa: CASLQGEGLTDTQYF
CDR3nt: TGTGCCAGCTTACAGGGGGAAGGCTTGACAGATACGCAGTATTTT

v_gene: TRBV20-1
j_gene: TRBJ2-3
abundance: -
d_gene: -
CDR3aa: CSVREEGPDTQYF
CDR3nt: TGCAGTGTTAGGGAAGAGGGTCCAGATACGCAGTATTTT

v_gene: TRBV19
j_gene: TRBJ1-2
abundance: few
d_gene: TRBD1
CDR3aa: CASSREQGARYGYTF
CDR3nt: TGTGCCAGTAGTCGGGAACAGGGGGCCCGATATGGCTACACCTTC

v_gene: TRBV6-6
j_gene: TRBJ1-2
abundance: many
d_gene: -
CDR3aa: CASRVGDGTAFF
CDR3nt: -

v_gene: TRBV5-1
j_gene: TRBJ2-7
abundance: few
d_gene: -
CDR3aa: CASSSGGGGHPYEQYF
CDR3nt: TGCGCCAGCAGCTCAGGAGGAGGCGGACACCCCTACGAGCAGTACTTC

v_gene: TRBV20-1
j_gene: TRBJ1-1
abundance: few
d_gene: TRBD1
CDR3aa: CSARTGGPNTEAFF
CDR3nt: TGCAGTGCTAGGACAGGGGGCCCGAACACTGAAGCTTTCTTT

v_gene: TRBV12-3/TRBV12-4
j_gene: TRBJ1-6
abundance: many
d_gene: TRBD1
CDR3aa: CASSYGTANSPLHF
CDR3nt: TGTGCCAGCAGTTACGGGACAGCGAATTCACCCCTCCACTTT

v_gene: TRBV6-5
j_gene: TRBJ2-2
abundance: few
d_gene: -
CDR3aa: CASRPGWTGELFF
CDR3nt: TGTGCCAGCCGGCCGGGGTGGACCGGGGAGCTGTTTTTT

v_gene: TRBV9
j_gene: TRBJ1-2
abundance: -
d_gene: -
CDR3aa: CASRPTAEGGYTF
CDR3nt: TGTGCCAGCAGACCGACCGCGGAAGGTGGCTACACCTTC

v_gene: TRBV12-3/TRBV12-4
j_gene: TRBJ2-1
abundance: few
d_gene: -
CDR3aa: CASSETSSYNEQFF
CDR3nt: TGTGCCAGCAGCGAGACGAGCTCCTACAATGAGCAGTTCTTC

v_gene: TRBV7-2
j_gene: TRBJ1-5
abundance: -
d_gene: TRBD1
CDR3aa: CASSTRQGGDQPQHF
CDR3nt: TGTGCCAGCAGCACCCGCCAGGGGGGCGATCAGCCCCAGCATTTT

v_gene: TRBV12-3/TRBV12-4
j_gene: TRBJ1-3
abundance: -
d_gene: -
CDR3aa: CASSWARSGNTIYF
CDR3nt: TGTGCCAGCAGTTGGGCACGCTCTGGAAACACCATATATTTT

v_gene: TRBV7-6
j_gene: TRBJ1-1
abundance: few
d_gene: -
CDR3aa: CASSRKRGDTEAFF
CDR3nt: TGTGCCAGCAGCAGAAAACGGGGGGACACTGAAGCTTTCTTT

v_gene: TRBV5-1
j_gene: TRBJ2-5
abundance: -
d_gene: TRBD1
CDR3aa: CASSSQGARETQYF
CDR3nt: TGCGCCAGCAGCTCACAGGGGGCGAGGGAGACCCAGTACTTC

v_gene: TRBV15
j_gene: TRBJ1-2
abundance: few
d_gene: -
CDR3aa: CATSRDRQILEGYTF
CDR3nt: TGTGCCACCAGCAGAGACAGACAAATTTTGGAGGGCTACACCTTC

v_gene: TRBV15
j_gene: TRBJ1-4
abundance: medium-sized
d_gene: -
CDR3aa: CATSDSQGLFF
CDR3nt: TGTGCCACCAGCGACTCCCAAGGACTGTTTTTT

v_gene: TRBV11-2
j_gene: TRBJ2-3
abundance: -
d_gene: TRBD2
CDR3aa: CASSLARLAGTTSTDTQYF
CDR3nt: TGTGCCAGCAGCTTGGCCCGGCTAGCGGGGACAACTAGCACAGATACGCAGTATTTT

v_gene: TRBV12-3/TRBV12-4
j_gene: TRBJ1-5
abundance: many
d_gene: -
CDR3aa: CASSPLPYSNQPQHF
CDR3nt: TGTGCCAGCAGTCCCCTCCCTTATAGCAATCAGCCCCAGCATTTT

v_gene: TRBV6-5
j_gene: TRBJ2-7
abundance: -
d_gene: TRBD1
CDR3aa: CASRYDRGDYEQYF
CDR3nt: TGTGCCAGCAGGTACGACAGGGGCGATTACGAGCAGTACTTC

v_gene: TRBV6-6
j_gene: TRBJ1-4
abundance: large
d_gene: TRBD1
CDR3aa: CASSRDRDEKLFF
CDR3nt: TGTGCCAGCAGCCGAGACAGGGATGAAAAACTGTTTTTT

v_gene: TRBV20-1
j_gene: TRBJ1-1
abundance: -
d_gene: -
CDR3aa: CSASSGNTEAFF
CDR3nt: TGCAGTGCTAGCTCCGGTAACACTGAAGCTTTCTTT

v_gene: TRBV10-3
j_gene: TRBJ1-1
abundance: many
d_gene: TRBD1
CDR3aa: CAISEFWTGDKNTEAFF
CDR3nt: TGTGCCATCAGTGAGTTTTGGACAGGGGATAAGAACACTGAAGCTTTCTTT

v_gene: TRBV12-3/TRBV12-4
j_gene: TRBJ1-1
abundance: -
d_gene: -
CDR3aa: CASMFDTRGAGRAFF
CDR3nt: TGTGCCAGCATGTTTGATACCCGGGGCGCAGGTCGGGCTTTCTTT

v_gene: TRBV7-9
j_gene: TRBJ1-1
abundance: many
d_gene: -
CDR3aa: CASSLTNRNTEAFF
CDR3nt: TGTGCCAGCAGCTTAACCAACAGGAACACTGAAGCTTTCTTT

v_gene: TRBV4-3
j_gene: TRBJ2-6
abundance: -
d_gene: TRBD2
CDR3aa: CASSQVASGGYGGANVLTF
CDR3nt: TGCGCCAGCAGCCAAGTCGCCAGCGGGGGGTACGGTGGGGCCAACGTCCTGACTTTC

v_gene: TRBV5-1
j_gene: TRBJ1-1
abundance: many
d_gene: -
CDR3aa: CASSSQGTAEAFF
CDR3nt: TGCGCCAGCAGCTCTCAAGGGACGGCGGAAGCTTTCTTT

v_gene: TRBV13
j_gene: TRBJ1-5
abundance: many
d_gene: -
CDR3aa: CASSFWGANQPQHF
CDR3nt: TGTGCCAGCAGCTTTTGGGGGGCGAATCAGCCCCAGCATTTT

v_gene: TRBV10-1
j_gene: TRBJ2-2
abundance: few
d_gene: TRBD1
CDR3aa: CATQPGQGAGTGELFF
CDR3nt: TGCGCCACCCAACCGGGACAGGGGGCAGGCACCGGGGAGCTGTTTTTT

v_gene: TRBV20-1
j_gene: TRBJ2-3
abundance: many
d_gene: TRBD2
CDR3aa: CSARPGTNTDTQYF
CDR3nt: TGCAGTGCTAGACCCGGGACTAACACAGATACGCAGTATTTT